This T cell receptor beta chain emerged from a study of blood T cell repertoires in COVID-19. Study summary: The study drew acute and convalescent COVID-19 samples from the United States, Italy and Spain. PBMCs, B-cell-depleted T cells, or T cells provided the cDNA or gDNA that made up the material.

The junction had 8 bases not matched to a gene; V was cut back by 4 bases and J by 7 bases. The CDR3 has 15 amino acids. Germline CDR1 and CDR2: LGHDT and YNNKEL (reference sequence). As processed by the authors: Estimation of nucleated cell counts was performed using reference gene primer amplification. Measured with immunoSEQ multiplex PCR; TCRdb has only the in-frame clones, and not every one. D and trimming were read from the DNA, whereas the V and J calls and clone size are those reported in that table. The data show about 80,000 clones, around 88% seen once. The sequence was obtained from an elderly woman with acute or convalescent COVID-19. The V call is TRBV3-1 (or the pseudogene TRBV3-2), the J call TRBJ1-2; TRBD1 aligns across 11 bases. The material sequenced was peripheral blood. Here the CDR3 reads CASSPPGQGAVGYTF. In DNA form, the CDR3 reads TGTGCCAGCAGCCCCCCAGGACAGGGGGCTGTTGGCTACACCTTC.